What follows are 23 T cell receptor beta chains derived from one specimen sequenced in a study of beta chain features in type 1 diabetes. Study-level points and caveats: Shorter TCRB CDR3s, moderately but significantly so, marked every one of the four CD4+ subsets in Type 1 diabetes patients.

Every bit of the isolated RNA underwent reverse transcription, so sequencing read expressed TCRB transcripts. The method was immunoSEQ multiplex PCR; TCRdb's version includes in-frame clones alone and lacks a portion of them. The table includes a few hundred thousand clones, around a tenth detected once. These receptors lack a known antigen. The sequencing sample was made of central memory CD4+ T cells from blood. The receptors originated from a man under 40 with type 1 diabetes.

Ten or more counts support this clone. Other DNA variants within this sample encode the same CDR3. CDR3 DNA sequence: TGTGCCAGCAGCTTAAGCTCTGGGGCCAACGTCCTGACTTTC. Its protein product is CASSLSSGANVLTF. The chain carries TRBV7-6 and TRBJ2-6; D not certain. V lost 2 bases and J 0 bases, leaving 2 bases between the germline ends. In germline, CDR1 is SGHVS, CDR2 FNYEAQ. This CDR3 contains 14 residues.

CDR3 sequence: CASSVNANEKLFF. In nucleotides, the CDR3 is TGTGCCAGCAGTGTCAATGCTAATGAAAAACTGTTTTTT. The rearrangement uses TRBV2 and TRBJ1-4, with D unresolved. The CDR3 is 13 residues long. V lost 4 bases, J lost 3 bases, and 6 bases lay in between. Looked up from germline, CDR1 is SNHLY and CDR2 is FYNNEI.

This clone was found a few times. The chain uses TRBV5-1 and TRBJ2-5, with 8 bases lining up with TRBD1. V lost 0 bases and J lost 5; bases outside the gene matches: 6. CDR3 length: 15 amino acids. The germline V gene encodes CDR1 SGHRS and CDR2 YFSETQ. The CDR3 region has the DNA TGCGCCAGCAGCTTGGTGGGGACAGGAGGGGAGACCCAGTACTTC. Translated: CASSLVGTGGETQYF.

This clone was counted only a few times. The chain recombines TRBV2 with TRBJ2-1; 7 bases line up with TRBD2. This CDR3 region has 14 residues. Germline trimming cut 6 bases from V and 2 bases from J; bases unmatched to any gene: 4. From germline, CDR1 is SNHLY and CDR2 FYNNEI. CDR3 sequence (DNA): TGTGCCAGCAGCCGGACTAGTCCCTACAATGAGCAGTTCTTC. As protein: CASSRTSPYNEQFF.

The CDR3: CASSMTTGGFADTQYF. CDR3 in DNA: TGTGCCAGCAGCATGACGACAGGGGGCTTCGCAGATACGCAGTATTTT. This chain joins TRBV7-3 and TRBJ2-3; 10 nucleotides match TRBD1. Germline V gene sequence: CDR1 SGHTA, CDR2 FQGTGA. Trimming took 5 bases from V and 4 from J; bases not matched to a gene: 9. The CDR3 is 16 residues long.

This clone was seen more than once but under ten times. The chain joins TRBV7-9 to TRBJ2-5, with unresolved D. The germline V gene has CDR1 SEHNR and CDR2 FQNEAQ (reference sequence). V was clipped by 0 bases and J by 5 bases, with 13 bases between them. The CDR3 spans 15 residues. CDR3 loop: CASSLASGSRETQYF. The CDR3 DNA follows: TGTGCCAGCAGCTTAGCTTCAGGCAGTAGGGAGACCCAGTACTTC.

In its sample, this clone was seen a few times. V usage is TRBV2 and J usage is TRBJ2-2; the D gene is possibly TRBD1 (5 bases). Germline V lookup: CDR1 SNHLY, CDR2 FYNNEI. With 7 bases removed from V and 7 bases from J, the gap between germline ends came to 10 bases. This CDR3 contains 12 residues. The CDR3 protein is CASTPGFGELFF. CDR3 in DNA: TGTGCCAGCACCCCAGGGTTCGGGGAGCTGTTTTTT.

This clone was counted many times. The chain joins TRBV10-3 to TRBJ2-5; D gene unclear. The CDR3 loop spans 16 amino acids. Germline V gene lookup returns CDR1 ENHRY and CDR2 SYGVKD. Trimming took off 0 bases at V and 1 base at J, with 12 bases between the two ends. CDR3: CAISESITATQETQYF. The CDR3 coding sequence is TGTGCCATCAGTGAGTCAATAACCGCAACCCAAGAGACCCAGTACTTC.

V and J are TRBV7-9 and TRBJ1-4; the D gene is possibly TRBD1 (5 bases). V lost 0 bases, J lost 0 bases, and 8 bases lay in between. The CDR3 is 16 residues long. CDR1 SEHNR and CDR2 FQNEAQ come from the germline V gene (reference sequence). This CDR3 reads CASSLARQPTNEKLFF. The CDR3 region has the DNA TGTGCCAGCAGCTTAGCTAGACAGCCAACTAATGAAAAACTGTTTTTT.

The CDR3 nucleotides are TGTGCCAGCACCCCCGGGCCGGACACCTCCTACGAGCAGTACTTC. Translation gives CASTPGPDTSYEQYF. The chain uses TRBV7-2 and TRBJ2-7; D possibly corresponds to TRBD1 (5 bases). Germline CDR1 and CDR2: SGHTA and FQGNSA. The V gene lost 7 bases and the J gene lost 0 bases, with 16 bases spanning the gap. The CDR3 length is 15 residues. The full variable domain, in which reference TRBV7-2 and TRBJ2-7 provide the parts outside the CDR3, is GAGVSQSPSNKVTEKGKDVELRCDPISGHTALYWYRQSLGQGLEFLIYFQGNSAPDKSGLPSDRFSAERTGGSVSTLTIQRTQQEDSAVYLCASTPGPDTSYEQYFGPGTRLTVT.

This clone showed up many times. This sequence joins TRBV6-1 and TRBJ1-2; D ambiguous. V was shortened by 6 bases and J by 3 bases, with 8 bases between the two germline ends. This CDR3 has 12 residues. Germline V gene sequence: CDR1 MNHNS, CDR2 SASEGT. This chain's CDR3 is CASSFGDYGYTF. In DNA, the CDR3 is TGTGCCAGCAGCTTCGGGGACTATGGCTACACCTTC.

V and J are TRBV5-6 and TRBJ2-2, with 7 bases lining up with TRBD1. The V gene end was trimmed by 4 bases and the J gene end by 6 bases; junction bases not matched to a gene: 6. Germline V CDR1 and CDR2: SGHDT, YYEEEE. The CDR3 has 14 residues. In nucleotides, the CDR3 is TGTGCCAGCAGCCATGGACAGGCAGCCGGGGAGCTGTTTTTT. Protein sequence: CASSHGQAAGELFF.

This chain joins TRBV6-5 and TRBJ1-5; D is undetermined. The CDR3 runs to 16 residues. The V end was cut by 0 bases, the J end by 2 bases, with 11 bases between. Germline V lookup: CDR1 MNHEY, CDR2 SVGAGI. The CDR3 DNA follows: TGTGCCAGCAGTTACTCGACGCGGTCGGGCAATCAGCCCCAGCATTTT. Encoded protein: CASSYSTRSGNQPQHF.

V usage is TRBV2 and J usage is TRBJ1-3, with D possibly matching TRBD1 (6 bases). The CDR3 is 16 amino acids. Germline loops: CDR1 SNHLY, CDR2 FYNNEI. V gave up 4 bases and J gave up 1 base, with 14 bases separating them. The CDR3 DNA reads as TGTGCCAGCAGTGCCCGGACAGTAGGATCTGGAAACACCATATATTTT. It specifies CASSARTVGSGNTIYF.

The rearrangement joins TRBV6-5 to TRBJ2-7; 10 nucleotides agree with TRBD1. The V gene end was trimmed by 5 bases and the J gene end by 2 bases; junction bases not matched to a gene: 6. The CDR3 runs to 15 residues. Germline V gene sequence: CDR1 MNHEY, CDR2 SVGAGI. CDR3 DNA sequence: TGTGCCAGCAGTGTCCGGGACAGGGGTCCCTACGAGCAGTACTTC. This translates into CASSVRDRGPYEQYF.

With respect to this clone: A much larger clonotype is one base distant, so this may be a read error. This chain joins TRBV2 and TRBJ2-2; no clear D. In germline, CDR1 is SNHLY, CDR2 FYNNEI. Trimming removed 8 bases at V and 2 bases at J, with 3 bases between. The CDR3 is 11 residues long. CDR3 DNA: TGTGCCAGCCAAAACACCGGGGAGCTGTTTTTT. This gives the protein CASQNTGELFF.

This clone was observed a few times. V usage is TRBV27 and J usage is TRBJ1-1, with D possibly being TRBD1 (5 bases). Trimming left V 6 bases short and J 4 bases short, with 18 bases between. CDR1 and CDR2 (germline): MNHEY, SMNVEV (reference sequence). This CDR3 contains 15 residues. The DNA of the CDR3 is TGTGCCAGCAGGACATGGAGGGCGAGGGGCACTGAAGCTTTCTTT. Protein: CASRTWRARGTEAFF.

This rearrangement joins TRBV19 to TRBJ2-2, with a tentative D call TRBD1 (6 bases). CDR1 and CDR2 from the germline V gene are LNHDA and SQIVND (reference sequence). This CDR3 region has 20 residues. V dropped 3 bases and J dropped 6 bases, with 29 bases sitting between them. The CDR3 sequence is CASSIMSKGRDTFNAGELFF. The CDR3 region has the DNA TGTGCCAGTAGTATTATGTCTAAGGGCCGGGACACGTTTAATGCCGGGGAGCTGTTTTTT.

Many counts were recorded for this clone. The chain uses TRBV7-6 and TRBJ1-1; tentative D call: TRBD1 (5 bases). The CDR3 consists of 12 residues. With 5 bases removed from V and 7 bases from J, the gap between germline ends came to 11 bases. CDR1 is SGHVS, CDR2 FNYEAQ, per germline. Here the CDR3 reads CASSPGLLEAFF. The CDR3 DNA reads TGTGCCAGCAGCCCAGGGCTCCTTGAAGCTTTCTTT.

V usage is TRBV28 and J usage is TRBJ2-5; D is ambiguous. CDR1 and CDR2 (germline): MDHEN, SYDVKM. The CDR3 is made up of 11 amino acids. The V end lost 11 bases, the J end lost 2 bases, and 9 bases lay between the germline ends. CDR3 DNA: TGTGCCGGTGGACGGCAAGAGACCCAGTACTTC. Protein product: CAGGRQETQYF.

This clone was counted between two and nine times. This chain joins TRBV11-2 and TRBJ2-1; D is undetermined. Per the germline V gene, CDR1 is SGHAT and CDR2 is FQNNGV. This CDR3 comprises 15 residues. V dropped 6 bases and J dropped 5 bases, with 17 bases sitting between them. The CDR3 spells CASSLTGFLDNEQFF. The CDR3 DNA reads as TGTGCCAGCAGTCTTACCGGTTTTCTAGACAATGAGCAGTTCTTC.

The sample holds a few counts of this clone. V usage is TRBV7-2 and J usage is TRBJ2-3; no definite D call. The CDR3 length is 12 residues. Germline CDR1 SGHTA, CDR2 FQGNSA. V lost 7 bases to trimming and J lost 4 bases, with 9 bases between them. Written as DNA, the CDR3 is TGTGCCAGCACACCTACCCCAGATACGCAGTATTTT. As protein: CASTPTPDTQYF.

This clone came up a few times. Within the sample, other DNA sequences also encode this same CDR3. The chain links TRBV5-1 to TRBJ2-1; D gene ambiguous. Trimming cost V 2 bases and J 1 base, with 10 bases left between them. Germline values: CDR1 SGHRS, CDR2 YFSETQ. The length of the CDR3 is 15 residues. The CDR3 sequence: CASSLRPDSYNEQFF. Written as DNA, the CDR3 is TGCGCCAGCAGCTTACGTCCTGATTCCTACAATGAGCAGTTCTTC.